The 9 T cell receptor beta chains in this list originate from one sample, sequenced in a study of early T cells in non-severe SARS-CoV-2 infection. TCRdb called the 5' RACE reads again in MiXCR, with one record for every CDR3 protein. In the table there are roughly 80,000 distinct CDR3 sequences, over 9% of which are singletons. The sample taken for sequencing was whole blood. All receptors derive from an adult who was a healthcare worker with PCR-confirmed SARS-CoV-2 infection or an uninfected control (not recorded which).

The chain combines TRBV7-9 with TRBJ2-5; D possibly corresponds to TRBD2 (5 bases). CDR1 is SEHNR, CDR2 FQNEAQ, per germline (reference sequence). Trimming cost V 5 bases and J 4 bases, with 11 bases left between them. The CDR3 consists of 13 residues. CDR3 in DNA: TGTGCCAGCAGCCCAACTAGTACAGAGACCCAGTACTTC. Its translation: CASSPTSTETQYF.

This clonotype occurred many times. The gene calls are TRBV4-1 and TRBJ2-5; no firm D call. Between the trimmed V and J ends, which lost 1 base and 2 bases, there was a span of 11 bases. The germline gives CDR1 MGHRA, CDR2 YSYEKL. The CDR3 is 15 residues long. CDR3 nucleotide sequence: TGCGCCAGCAGCCAAGTGGGGTCAGGACAAGAGACCCAGTACTTC. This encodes CASSQVGSGQETQYF.

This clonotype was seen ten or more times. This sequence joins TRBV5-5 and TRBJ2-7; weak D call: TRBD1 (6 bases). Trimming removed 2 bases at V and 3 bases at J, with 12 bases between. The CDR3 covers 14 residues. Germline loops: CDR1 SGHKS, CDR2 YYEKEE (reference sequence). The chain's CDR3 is CASSFSQGYYEQYF. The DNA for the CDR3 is TGTGCCAGCAGCTTTTCGCAGGGGTACTACGAGCAGTACTTC.

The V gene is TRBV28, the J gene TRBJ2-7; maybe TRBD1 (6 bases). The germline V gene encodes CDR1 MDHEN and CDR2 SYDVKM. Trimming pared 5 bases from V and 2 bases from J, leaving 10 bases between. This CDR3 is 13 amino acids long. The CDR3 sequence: CASSTGSAYEQYF. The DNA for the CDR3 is TGTGCCAGCAGTACAGGGTCTGCCTACGAGCAGTACTTC. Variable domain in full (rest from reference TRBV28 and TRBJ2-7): DVKVTQSSRYLVKRTGEKVFLECVQDMDHENMFWYRQDPGLGLRLIYFSYDVKMKEKGDIPEGYSVSREKKERFSLILESASTNQTSMYLCASSTGSAYEQYFGPGTRLTVT.

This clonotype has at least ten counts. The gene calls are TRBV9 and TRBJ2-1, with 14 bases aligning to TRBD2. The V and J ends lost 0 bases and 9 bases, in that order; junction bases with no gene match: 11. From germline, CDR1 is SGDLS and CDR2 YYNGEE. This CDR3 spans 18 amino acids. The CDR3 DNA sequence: TGTGCCAGCAGCGTAGGGACTAGCGGGAGGAGCTACGCGAGTGAGCAGTTCTTC. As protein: CASSVGTSGRSYASEQFF.

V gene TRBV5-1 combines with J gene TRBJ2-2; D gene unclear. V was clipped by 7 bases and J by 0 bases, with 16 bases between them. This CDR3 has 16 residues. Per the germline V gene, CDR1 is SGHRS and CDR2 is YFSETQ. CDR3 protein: CASRSSGSPNTGELFF. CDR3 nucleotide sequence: TGCGCCAGCCGCTCTTCGGGCTCTCCGAACACCGGGGAGCTGTTTTTT.

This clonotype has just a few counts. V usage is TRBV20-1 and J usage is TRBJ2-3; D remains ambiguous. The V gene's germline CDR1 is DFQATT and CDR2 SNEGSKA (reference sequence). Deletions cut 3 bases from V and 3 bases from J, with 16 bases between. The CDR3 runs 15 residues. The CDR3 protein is CSASRPGRRTDTQYF. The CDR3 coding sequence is TGCAGTGCTAGTAGACCAGGACGGCGGACAGATACGCAGTATTTT.

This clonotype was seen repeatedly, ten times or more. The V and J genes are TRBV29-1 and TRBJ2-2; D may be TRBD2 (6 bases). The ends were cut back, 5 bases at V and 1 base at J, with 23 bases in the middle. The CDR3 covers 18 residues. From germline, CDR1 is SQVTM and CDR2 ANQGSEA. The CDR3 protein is CSVWSRTTQIRNTGELFF. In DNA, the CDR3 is TGCAGCGTTTGGTCGAGGACTACACAAATCCGGAACACCGGGGAGCTGTTTTTT.

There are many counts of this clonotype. CDR3 nucleotides: TGCGCCAGCAGCTCGCAATCCGGGCCAGATTCTTCACCCCTCCACTTT. Translated, it gives CASSSQSGPDSSPLHF. The chain employs TRBV5-1 and TRBJ1-6; D call uncertain. Germline V gene lookup returns CDR1 SGHRS and CDR2 YFSETQ. V shed 3 bases and J shed 9 bases, with 19 bases lying between them. The CDR3 is 16 amino acids. The complete variable domain, with remaining parts taken from reference TRBV5-1 and TRBJ1-6, reads KAGVTQTPRYLIKTRGQQVTLSCSPISGHRSVSWYQQTPGQGLQFLFEYFSETQRNKGNFPGRFSGRQFSNSRSEMNVSTLELGDSALYLCASSSQSGPDSSPLHFGNGTRLTVT.